This TCR beta chain was identified during a study of technical replicates of blood from a handful of donors (TCRdb year 2017). Based on the germline V gene, the CDR1 and CDR2 sequences are SGHTA and FQGTGA. Counted from cysteine to phenylalanine, this CDR3 has 20 amino acids. Here the CDR3 DNA is all that survives: 60 bases in frame from base 1. V and J are trimmed by 4 bases and 2 bases, and the gene matches miss 21 bases of the junction. Library construction relied on the immunoSEQ multiplex PCR assay. TCRdb holds this immuneACCESS table with in-frame rearrangements only. Some clones are missing; in checked studies, unresolved V genes explain under half, and the rest has no known cause. This sample has some 50,000 clones in its table, and about 93% of those were observed once. Jointly, the top ten make up roughly 0.22% of the sample. Points on this clone: The target of this receptor is not known. No per-base quality is available; no much larger clone lies one base away.

The rearrangement combines TRBV7-3 with TRBJ2-3, with TRBD2 matching 7 junction bases. Sample: T cells isolated from PBMCs. The sequence came from a human donor in good health. The CDR3 protein is CASSSLGGRLADYYTDTQYF. The bases are TGTGCCAGCAGCTCTTTGGGGGGTCGGCTAGCGGATTACTACACAGATACGCAGTATTTT.